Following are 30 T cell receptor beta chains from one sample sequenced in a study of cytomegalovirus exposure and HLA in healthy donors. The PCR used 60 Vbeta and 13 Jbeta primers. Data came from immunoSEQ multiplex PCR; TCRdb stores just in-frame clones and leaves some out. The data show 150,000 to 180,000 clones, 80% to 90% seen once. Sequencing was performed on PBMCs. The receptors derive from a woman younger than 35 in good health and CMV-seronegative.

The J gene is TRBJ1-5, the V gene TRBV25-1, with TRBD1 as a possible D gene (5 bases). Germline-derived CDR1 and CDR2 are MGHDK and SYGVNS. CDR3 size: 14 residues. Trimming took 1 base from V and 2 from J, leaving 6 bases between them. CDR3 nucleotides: TGTGCCAGCAGTGAATCCAGGGGCAATCAGCCCCAGCATTTT. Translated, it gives CASSESRGNQPQHF. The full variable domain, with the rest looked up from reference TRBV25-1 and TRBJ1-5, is EADIYQTPRYLVIGTGKKITLECSQTMGHDKMYWYQQDPGMELHLIHYSYGVNSTEKGDLSSESTVSRIRTEHFPLTLESARPSHTSQYLCASSESRGNQPQHFGDGTRLSIL.

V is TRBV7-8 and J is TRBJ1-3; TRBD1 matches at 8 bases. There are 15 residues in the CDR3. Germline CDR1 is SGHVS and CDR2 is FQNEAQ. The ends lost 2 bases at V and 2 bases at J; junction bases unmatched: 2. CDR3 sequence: CASSLMTGAGNTIYF. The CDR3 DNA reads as TGTGCCAGCAGCTTAATGACAGGGGCTGGAAACACCATATATTTT.

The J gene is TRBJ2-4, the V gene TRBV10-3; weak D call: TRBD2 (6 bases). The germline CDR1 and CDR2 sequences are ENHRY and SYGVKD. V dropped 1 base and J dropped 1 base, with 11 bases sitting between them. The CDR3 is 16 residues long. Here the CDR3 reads CAISEWGDGAKNIQYF. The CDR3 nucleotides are TGTGCCATCAGTGAGTGGGGGGACGGGGCCAAAAACATTCAGTACTTC.

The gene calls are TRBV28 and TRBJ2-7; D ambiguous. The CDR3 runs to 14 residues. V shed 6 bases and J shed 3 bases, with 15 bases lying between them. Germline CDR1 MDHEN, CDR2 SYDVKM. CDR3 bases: TGTGCCAGCAGCCCGCAAAGCCCCCACTACGAGCAGTACTTC. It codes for CASSPQSPHYEQYF.

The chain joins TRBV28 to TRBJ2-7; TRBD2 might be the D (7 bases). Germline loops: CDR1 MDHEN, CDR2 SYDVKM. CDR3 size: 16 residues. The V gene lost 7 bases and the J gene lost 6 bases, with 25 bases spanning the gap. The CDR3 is CASNPLGGREGPEQYF. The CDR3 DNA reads TGTGCCAGCAATCCCTTAGGGGGGAGGGAGGGGCCCGAGCAGTACTTC.

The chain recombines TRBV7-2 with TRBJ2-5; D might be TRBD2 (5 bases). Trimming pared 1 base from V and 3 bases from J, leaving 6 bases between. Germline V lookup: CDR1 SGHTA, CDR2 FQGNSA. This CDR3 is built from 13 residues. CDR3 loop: CASSLEREETQYF. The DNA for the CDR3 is TGTGCCAGCAGCTTAGAGAGGGAAGAGACCCAGTACTTC.

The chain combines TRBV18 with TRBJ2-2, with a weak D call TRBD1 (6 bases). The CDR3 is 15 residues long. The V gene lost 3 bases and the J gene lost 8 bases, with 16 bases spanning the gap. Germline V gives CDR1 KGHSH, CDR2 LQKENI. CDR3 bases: TGTGCCAGCTCACCGTTGGTGGTACAGGGAGGGGAGCTGTTTTTT. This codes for CASSPLVVQGGELFF.

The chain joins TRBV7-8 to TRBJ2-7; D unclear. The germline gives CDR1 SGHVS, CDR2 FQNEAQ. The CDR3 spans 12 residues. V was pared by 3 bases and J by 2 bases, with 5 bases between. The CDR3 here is CASSFNAYEQYF. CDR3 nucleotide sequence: TGTGCCAGCAGCTTTAATGCCTACGAGCAGTACTTC.

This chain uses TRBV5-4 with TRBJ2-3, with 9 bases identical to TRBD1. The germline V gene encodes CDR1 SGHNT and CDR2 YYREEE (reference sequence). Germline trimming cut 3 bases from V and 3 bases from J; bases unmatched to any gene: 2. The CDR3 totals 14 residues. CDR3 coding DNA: TGTGCCAGCAGCTCCGACAGGGGGACAGATACGCAGTATTTT. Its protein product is CASSSDRGTDTQYF.

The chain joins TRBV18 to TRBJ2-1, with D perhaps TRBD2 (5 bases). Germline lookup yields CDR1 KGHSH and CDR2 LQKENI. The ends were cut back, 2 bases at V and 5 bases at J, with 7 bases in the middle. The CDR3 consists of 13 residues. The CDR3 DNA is TGTGCCAGCTCACCAGGACTGAACAATGAGCAGTTCTTC. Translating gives CASSPGLNNEQFF.

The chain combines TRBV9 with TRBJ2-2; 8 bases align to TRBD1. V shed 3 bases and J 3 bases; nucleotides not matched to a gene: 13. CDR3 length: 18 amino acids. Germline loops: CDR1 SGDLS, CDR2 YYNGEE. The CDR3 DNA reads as TGTGCCAGCAGCGCACAGGGGGTGGCTCCGCCCGACACCGGGGAGCTGTTTTTT. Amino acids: CASSAQGVAPPDTGELFF.

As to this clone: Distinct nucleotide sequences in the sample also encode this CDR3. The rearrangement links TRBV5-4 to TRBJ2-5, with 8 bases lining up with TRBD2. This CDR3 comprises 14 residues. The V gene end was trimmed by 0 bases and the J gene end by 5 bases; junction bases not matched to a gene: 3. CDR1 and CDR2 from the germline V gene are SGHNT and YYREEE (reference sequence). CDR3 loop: CASSLAGGGETQYF. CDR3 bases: TGTGCCAGCAGCTTGGCGGGGGGGGGCGAGACCCAGTACTTC.

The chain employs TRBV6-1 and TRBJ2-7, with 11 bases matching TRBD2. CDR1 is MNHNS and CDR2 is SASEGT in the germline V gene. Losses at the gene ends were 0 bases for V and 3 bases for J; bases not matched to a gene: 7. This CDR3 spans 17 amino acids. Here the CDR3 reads CASSEAPPGLAVYEQYF. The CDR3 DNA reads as TGTGCCAGCAGTGAAGCTCCTCCGGGACTAGCGGTCTACGAGCAGTACTTC.

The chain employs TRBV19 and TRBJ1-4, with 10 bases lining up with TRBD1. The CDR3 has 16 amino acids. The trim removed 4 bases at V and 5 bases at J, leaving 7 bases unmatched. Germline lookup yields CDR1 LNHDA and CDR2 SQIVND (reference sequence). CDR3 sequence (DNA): TGTGCCAGTAGTACCTCGCCGGGACAGGGGAATGAAAAACTGTTTTTT. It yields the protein CASSTSPGQGNEKLFF.

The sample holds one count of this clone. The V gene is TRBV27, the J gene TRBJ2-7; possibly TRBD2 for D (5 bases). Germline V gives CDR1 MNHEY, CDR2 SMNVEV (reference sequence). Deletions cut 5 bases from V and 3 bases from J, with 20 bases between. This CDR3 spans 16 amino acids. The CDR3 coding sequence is TGTGCCAGCAGTCCCGACCATTGGACGGGAAGCTACGAGCAGTACTTC. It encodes CASSPDHWTGSYEQYF.

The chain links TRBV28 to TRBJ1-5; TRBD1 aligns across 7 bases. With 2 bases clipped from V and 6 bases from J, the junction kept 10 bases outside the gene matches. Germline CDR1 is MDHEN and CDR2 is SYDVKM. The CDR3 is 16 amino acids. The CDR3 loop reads CASSLRGQSLFQPQHF. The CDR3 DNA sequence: TGTGCCAGCAGTTTAAGGGGACAGTCCCTCTTTCAGCCCCAGCATTTT.

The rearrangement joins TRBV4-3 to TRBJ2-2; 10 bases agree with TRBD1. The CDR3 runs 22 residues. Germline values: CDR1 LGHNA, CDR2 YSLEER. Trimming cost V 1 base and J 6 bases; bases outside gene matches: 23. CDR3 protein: CASSQGGVGGKGQGNFAGELFF. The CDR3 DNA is TGCGCCAGCAGCCAAGGGGGAGTGGGGGGGAAGGGACAGGGGAATTTTGCCGGGGAGCTGTTTTTT.

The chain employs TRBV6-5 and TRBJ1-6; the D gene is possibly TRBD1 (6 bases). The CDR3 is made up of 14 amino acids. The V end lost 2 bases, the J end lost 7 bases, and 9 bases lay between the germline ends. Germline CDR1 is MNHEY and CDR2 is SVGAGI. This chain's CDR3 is CASSYAQGNSPLHF. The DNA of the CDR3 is TGTGCCAGCAGTTACGCACAGGGAAATTCACCCCTCCACTTT.

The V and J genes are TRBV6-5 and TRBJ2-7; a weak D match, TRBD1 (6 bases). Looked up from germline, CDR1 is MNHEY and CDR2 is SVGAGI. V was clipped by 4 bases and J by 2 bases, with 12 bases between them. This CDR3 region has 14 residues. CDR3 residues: CASSSTGIPYEQYF. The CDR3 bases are TGTGCCAGCAGTTCAACAGGGATTCCCTACGAGCAGTACTTC.

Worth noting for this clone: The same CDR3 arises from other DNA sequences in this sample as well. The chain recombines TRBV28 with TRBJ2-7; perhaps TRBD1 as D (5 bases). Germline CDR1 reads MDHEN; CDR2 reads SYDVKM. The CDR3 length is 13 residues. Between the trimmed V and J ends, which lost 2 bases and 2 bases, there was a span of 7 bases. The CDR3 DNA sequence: TGTGCCAGCAGTTTACAGGGTCCCTACGAGCAGTACTTC. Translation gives CASSLQGPYEQYF.

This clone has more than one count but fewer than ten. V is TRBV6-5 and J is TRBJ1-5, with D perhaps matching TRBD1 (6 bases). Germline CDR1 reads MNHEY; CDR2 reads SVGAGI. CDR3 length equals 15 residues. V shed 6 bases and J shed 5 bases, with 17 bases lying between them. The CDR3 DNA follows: TGTGCCAGCAGCCCCGGTGAGGGGGGGGATCAGCCCCAGCATTTT. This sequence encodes CASSPGEGGDQPQHF.

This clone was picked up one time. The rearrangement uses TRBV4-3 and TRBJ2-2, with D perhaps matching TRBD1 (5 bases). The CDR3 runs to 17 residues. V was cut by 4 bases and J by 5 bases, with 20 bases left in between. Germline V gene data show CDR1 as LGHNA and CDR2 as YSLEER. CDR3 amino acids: CASSPGRAGFGTGELFF. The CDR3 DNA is TGCGCCAGCAGCCCCGGTCGAGCAGGGTTTGGGACCGGGGAGCTGTTTTTT.

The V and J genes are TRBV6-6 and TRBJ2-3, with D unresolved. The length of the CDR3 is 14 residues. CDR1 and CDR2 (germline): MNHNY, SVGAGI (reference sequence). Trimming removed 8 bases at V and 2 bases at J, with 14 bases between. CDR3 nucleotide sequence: TGTGCCAGCGAGATTGACGGAGTCACAGATACGCAGTATTTT. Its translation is CASEIDGVTDTQYF.

CDR3 coding DNA: TGTGCCAGCAGCGTAGTTCCCAGTTACGAGCAGTACTTC. Translating it yields CASSVVPSYEQYF. The J gene is TRBJ2-7, the V gene TRBV9; D gene uncertain. Germline lookup yields CDR1 SGDLS and CDR2 YYNGEE. V was shortened by 0 bases and J by 4 bases, with 8 bases between the two germline ends. This CDR3 comprises 13 residues.

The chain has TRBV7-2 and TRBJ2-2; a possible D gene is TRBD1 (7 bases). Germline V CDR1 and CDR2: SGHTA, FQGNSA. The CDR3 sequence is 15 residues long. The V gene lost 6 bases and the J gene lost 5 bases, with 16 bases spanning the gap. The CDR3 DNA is TGTGCCAGCAGACAGGAGGGGACAGTGACCGGGGAGCTGTTTTTT. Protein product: CASRQEGTVTGELFF.

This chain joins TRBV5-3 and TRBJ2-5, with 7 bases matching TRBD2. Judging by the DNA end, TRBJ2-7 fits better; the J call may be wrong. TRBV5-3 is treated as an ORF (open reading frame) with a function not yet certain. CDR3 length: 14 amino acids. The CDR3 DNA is TGTGCCAGAACCGGGCTAGCGGAGGGCTACGAGCAGTACTTC. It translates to CARTGLAEGYEQYF.

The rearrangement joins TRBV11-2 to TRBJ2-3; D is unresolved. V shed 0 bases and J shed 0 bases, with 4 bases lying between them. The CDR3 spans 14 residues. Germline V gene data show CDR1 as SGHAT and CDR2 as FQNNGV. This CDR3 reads CASSLERSTDTQYF. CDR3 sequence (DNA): TGTGCCAGCAGCTTAGAACGGAGCACAGATACGCAGTATTTT.

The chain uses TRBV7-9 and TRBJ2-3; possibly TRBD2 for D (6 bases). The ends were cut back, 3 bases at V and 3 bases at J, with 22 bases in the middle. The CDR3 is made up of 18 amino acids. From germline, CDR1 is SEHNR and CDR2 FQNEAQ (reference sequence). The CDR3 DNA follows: TGTGCCAGCAGCTTTGACCGGGACTCTCGTTTTGATACAGATACGCAGTATTTT. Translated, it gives CASSFDRDSRFDTDTQYF.

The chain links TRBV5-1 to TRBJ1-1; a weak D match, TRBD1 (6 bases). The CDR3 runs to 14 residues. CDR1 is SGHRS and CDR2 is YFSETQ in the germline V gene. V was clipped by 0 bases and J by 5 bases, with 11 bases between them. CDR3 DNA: TGCGCCAGCAGCTTGGGGGCAAGGGGGACTGAAGCTTTCTTT. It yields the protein CASSLGARGTEAFF.

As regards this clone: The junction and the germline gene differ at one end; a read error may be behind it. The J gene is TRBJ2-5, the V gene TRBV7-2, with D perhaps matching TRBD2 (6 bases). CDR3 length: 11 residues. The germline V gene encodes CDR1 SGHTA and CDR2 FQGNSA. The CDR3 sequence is CASSTAGLSHF. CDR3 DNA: TGTGCCAGCAGCACTGCGGGGCTTTCCCACTTC.